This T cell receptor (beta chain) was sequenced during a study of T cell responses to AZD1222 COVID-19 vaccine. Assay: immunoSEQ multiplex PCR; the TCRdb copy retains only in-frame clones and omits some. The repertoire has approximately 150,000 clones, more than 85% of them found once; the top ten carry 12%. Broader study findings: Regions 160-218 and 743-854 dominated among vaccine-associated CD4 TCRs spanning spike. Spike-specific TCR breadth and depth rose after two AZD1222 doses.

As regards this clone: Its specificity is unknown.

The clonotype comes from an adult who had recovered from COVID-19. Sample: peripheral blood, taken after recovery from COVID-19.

CDR3 amino acids: CATQGGYQETQYF. DNA for the CDR3: TGTGCCACCCAGGGGGGATATCAAGAGACCCAGTACTTC. This chain uses TRBV10-3 with TRBJ2-5, with D maybe TRBD1 (7 bases). CDR3 length equals 13 residues. Per the germline V gene, CDR1 is ENHRY and CDR2 is SYGVKD. Between the trimmed V and J ends, which lost 10 bases and 2 bases, there was a span of 14 bases.